The 7 T cell receptor beta chains below come from one sample, sequenced in a study of monozygotic twins with inflammatory bowel disease. TCRdb reprocessed the 5' RACE reads; each CDR3 protein has one entry and no DNA is given. In all, the sample yields approximately 160,000 distinct CDR3 sequences. Sequences were obtained from blood. These receptor sequences come from a human donor with ulcerative colitis or Crohn's disease, or a healthy co-twin of an affected twin (not recorded which).

V usage is TRBV7-3 and J usage is TRBJ2-2; checking the TCRdb D call of TRBD2 is not possible without DNA. CDR3 length equals 13 residues. CDR1 and CDR2 from the germline V gene are SGHTA and FQGTGA. The CDR3 region is CASSLGGGGELFF.

V usage is TRBV20-1 and J usage is TRBJ2-2; with no DNA, the TCRdb D assignment of TRBD2 cannot be verified. From germline, CDR1 is DFQATT and CDR2 SNEGSKA (reference sequence). This CDR3 contains 14 residues. This chain's CDR3 is CSARGGRDTGELFF.

The genes are TRBV7-9 and TRBJ2-7; the D gene TCRdb calls, TRBD2, cannot be checked with no DNA. The germline gives CDR1 SEHNR, CDR2 FQNEAQ (reference sequence). The CDR3 contains 16 residues. This CDR3 reads CASSPPGAGEEHEQYF.

The rearrangement joins TRBV20-1 to TRBJ2-1; there is no DNA to check the TCRdb D call of TRBD2. The CDR3 runs 12 residues. Germline-derived CDR1 and CDR2 are DFQATT and SNEGSKA (reference sequence). Here the CDR3 reads CSPRTSSGEQFF.

The gene calls are TRBV2 and TRBJ2-7; the D call from TCRdb, TRBD1, cannot be confirmed without DNA. The CDR3 totals 13 residues. CDR1 is SNHLY and CDR2 is FYNNEI in the germline V gene. The CDR3 loop reads CAARGGSFYEQYF.

The chain couples TRBV20-1 to TRBJ1-1; TCRdb outputs TRBD1, but without DNA this stays unchecked. The CDR3 consists of 12 residues. The germline gives CDR1 DFQATT, CDR2 SNEGSKA (reference sequence). CDR3 amino acids: CIPTAMNTEAFF.

The chain carries TRBV20-1 and TRBJ1-5. This CDR3 is built from 13 residues. The germline gives CDR1 DFQATT, CDR2 SNEGSKA (reference sequence). The chain's CDR3 is CSASGSRDQPQHF.